This TCR beta chain was recorded in a study of cytotoxic CD8 clonotypes in ibrutinib-treated CLL. The CDR3 consists of 14 residues. The germline V and J ends were trimmed by 8 bases and 7 bases, with 18 bases remaining between them. Germline V CDR1 and CDR2: SNHLY, FYNNEI. Only in-frame clones appear in the TCRdb table, and some are missing; sequencing was by immunoSEQ multiplex PCR. This table has some 200,000 clones, 70% appearing once. The rearrangement uses TRBV2 and TRBJ2-1; D tentatively fits TRBD1 or TRBD2 (6 bases each). This sequence originates from a human donor with chronic lymphocytic leukemia. The sequencing used PBMCs, collected after 12 months of ibrutinib treatment. In nucleotides, the CDR3 is TGTGCCAGCTTGGAAGGGGGAGGAGGAAATGAGCAGTTCTTC. Translation: CASLEGGGGNEQFF. The variable domain in full, completed from reference TRBV2 and TRBJ2-1, reads EPEVTQTPSHQVTQMGQEVILRCVPISNHLYFYWYRQILGQKVEFLVSFYNNEISEKSEIFDDQFSVERPDGSNFTLKIRSTKLEDSAMYFCASLEGGGGNEQFFGPGTRLTVL.